A selection of T cell receptor beta chains follows, all from one sample in a study of T cell responses to AZD1222 COVID-19 vaccine. Profiled with immunoSEQ multiplex PCR; TCRdb holds only in-frame clones, not every one. The profile covers about 100,000 clones, with around 94% appearing a single time and approximately 2.2% taken by the ten largest. Sample: peripheral blood, taken on day 0 of AZD1222 vaccination. These receptor sequences come from an adult in good health. CDR3s include the opening cysteine and the closing phenylalanine or tryptophan. A D gene is named only where the DNA matches it firmly. Size values are once, few and many counts, or a class for expanded clones, and some rows have none.

clone_size,v_call,j_call,d_call,cdr3_nt,cdr3_aa
NA,TRBV12-5,TRBJ2-7,TRBD1,TGTGCTAGTGGTTTGGTACCTGGGACAGGTCTAACCTACGAGCAGTACTTC,CASGLVPGTGLTYEQYF
NA,TRBV18,TRBJ1-1,NA,TGTGCCAGCTCACCATCCGGGGCCCTGAACACTGAAGCTTTCTTT,CASSPSGALNTEAFF
NA,TRBV5-6,TRBJ1-3,NA,TGTGCCAGCAGCTTACGACCTTCAATCGGAAACACCATATATTTT,CASSLRPSIGNTIYF
NA,TRBV2,TRBJ1-5,TRBD1,TGTGCCAGCCGGGACAGGGGGCAGGGTCAGCCCCAGCATTTT,CASRDRGQGQPQHF
NA,TRBV6-5,TRBJ1-1,NA,TGTGCCAGCAGCGGGTGGGCAGGGGTGAACACTGAAGCTTTCTTT,CASSGWAGVNTEAFF
NA,TRBV27,TRBJ1-2,NA,TGTGCCAGCAAGGGCCTAGGGTATGGCTACACCTTC,CASKGLGYGYTF
NA,TRBV29-1,TRBJ2-3,NA,TGCAGCGGTGGACAGAATACGCAGTATTTT,CSGGQNTQYF
NA,TRBV10-1,TRBJ2-1,TRBD2,TGCGCCAGCAGTGAGGTCACTAGCGGGAGCTTCTATAAGCAGTTCTTC,CASSEVTSGSFYKQFF
NA,TRBV7-2,TRBJ1-5,NA,TGTGCCAGCAGCTTAGTTTCCCTGACAGGACATAGCAATCAGCCCCAGCATTTT,CASSLVSLTGHSNQPQHF
NA,TRBV9,TRBJ1-1,NA,TGTGCCAGCAGCGTAGATTTCGGGGGACCTATGAACACTGAAGCTTTCTTT,CASSVDFGGPMNTEAFF
NA,TRBV7-9,TRBJ1-2,TRBD1,TGTGCCAGCAGCTGGGGACAGGGGAACAACTATGGCTACACCTTC,CASSWGQGNNYGYTF
NA,TRBV6-2/TRBV6-3,TRBJ2-7,TRBD2,TGTGCCAGCAGTTGGGGAGACAGGGGGACTAGCGGAAGGCAGTACTTC,CASSWGDRGTSGRQYF
NA,TRBV7-4,TRBJ1-4,NA,TGTGCCAGCAGCTTAGGATGTCAGGGGAAACTGTTTTTT,CASSLGCQGKLFF
once,TRBV7-8,TRBJ1-5,NA,TGTGCCAGCAGCACAAAAAGGACTCCCGATCAGCCCCAGCATTTT,CASSTKRTPDQPQHF
NA,TRBV19,TRBJ1-1,NA,TGTGCCAGTAGTATAGGGCCCGGAGCTTTCTTT,CASSIGPGAFF
NA,TRBV29-1,TRBJ2-6,NA,TGCAGCTCCCAAGTCGAGGTCTCTGGGGCCAACGTCCTGACTTTC,CSSQVEVSGANVLTF
once,TRBV7-2,TRBJ2-7,TRBD2,TGTGCCAGCAGCTGGTCTAGCGGGGGGCGGTACGAGCAGTACTTC,CASSWSSGGRYEQYF
NA,TRBV28,TRBJ2-6,TRBD1,TGTGCCAGCCAGGGGACAGGGGTCGCTGGGGCCAACGTCCTGACTTTC,CASQGTGVAGANVLTF
NA,TRBV12-3/TRBV12-4,TRBJ2-7,NA,TGTGCCAGCAGTCAAGGACAGAATTACGAGCAGTACTTC,CASSQGQNYEQYF
NA,TRBV9,TRBJ2-7,NA,TGTGCCAGCAGCTCACGGACAGCCTCGAGCTCCTACGAGCAGTACTTC,CASSSRTASSSYEQYF
NA,TRBV30,TRBJ2-3,NA,TGTGCCTGGAGTGTACGAAGCACAGATACGCAGTATTTT,CAWSVRSTDTQYF
NA,TRBV6-2/TRBV6-3,TRBJ1-2,NA,TGTGCCAGCAGTTACAGTTACTATGGCTACACCTTC,CASSYSYYGYTF
few,TRBV10-3,TRBJ2-3,NA,TGTGCCATCTCCCAAACGCCGGGGTATAAAGGTAACACAGATACGCAGTATTTT,CAISQTPGYKGNTDTQYF
few,TRBV18,TRBJ1-5,TRBD1,TGTGCCAGCTCACCGGACAGGGTAGGTCAGCCCCAGCATTTT,CASSPDRVGQPQHF